The 11 T cell receptor beta chains listed next were all sequenced from one sample in a study of OX40 agonist ivuxolimab in advanced cancers. Method: immunoSEQ multiplex PCR; TCRdb's copy keeps in-frame clones and lacks some. In the table there are 55,000 to 85,000 clones, 70% to 90% of which are singletons. Source: CD4+ or CD8+ T cells sorted from blood, taken in a trial of the OX40 agonist ivuxolimab. The receptor set was obtained from an adult with an advanced solid tumor such as melanoma, head and neck, liver or kidney cancer.

The chain is built from TRBV30 and TRBJ1-5, with TRBD1 matching 7 bases. This CDR3 region has 15 residues. V lost 0 bases, J lost 1 base, and 3 bases stayed unmatched. Germline V gene sequence: CDR1 GTSNPN, CDR2 SVGIG (reference sequence). The CDR3 protein is CAWSVLTGSNQPQHF. CDR3 coding DNA: TGTGCCTGGAGTGTTTTGACAGGGAGCAATCAGCCCCAGCATTTT.

The sample holds one count of this clone. V usage is TRBV7-2 and J usage is TRBJ2-3, with 11 bases fitting TRBD2. CDR3 length: 17 amino acids. Unmatched junction bases numbered 9, after V lost 5 bases and J lost 2 bases. CDR1 is SGHTA and CDR2 is FQGNSA in the germline V gene. DNA of the CDR3: TGTGCCAGCAGCGCGCCTAGCGGGAGGCCCCCCACAGATACGCAGTATTTT. The encoded protein is CASSAPSGRPPTDTQYF.

The chain has TRBV19 and TRBJ2-7, with D possibly TRBD2 on 7 matching bases. CDR1 and CDR2 from the germline V gene are LNHDA and SQIVND (reference sequence). The length of the CDR3 is 16 residues. Deletions cut 5 bases from V and 4 bases from J, with 21 bases between. The CDR3 coding sequence is TGTGCCAGTAGTGACCCTGGGGGGGCGAATAAGTACGAGCAGTACTTC. It yields the protein CASSDPGGANKYEQYF.

V gene TRBV11-2 combines with J gene TRBJ2-5, with TRBD2 matching over 11 bases. This CDR3 region has 18 residues. Looked up from germline, CDR1 is SGHAT and CDR2 is FQNNGV. The ends lost 2 bases at V and 5 bases at J; junction bases unmatched: 13. DNA of the CDR3: TGTGCCAGCAGCTTACTTATTACTAGCGGGGGCTCGGGGGAGACCCAGTACTTC. It translates to CASSLLITSGGSGETQYF. The complete variable domain, with remaining parts taken from reference TRBV11-2 and TRBJ2-5, reads EAGVAQSPRYKIIEKRQSVAFWCNPISGHATLYWYQQILGQGPKLLIQFQNNGVVDDSQLPKDRFSAERLKGVDSTLKIQPAKLEDSAVYLCASSLLITSGGSGETQYFGPGTRLLVL.

This chain's CDR3 is CASSPPGQRDYEQYF. The CDR3 region has the DNA TGTGCCAGCTCACCACCGGGACAGAGAGATTACGAGCAGTACTTC. The chain couples TRBV18 to TRBJ2-7; TRBD1 agrees at 7 bases. Trimming at V came to 0 bases and at J to 4 bases, leaving 6 bases not matched to a gene. The CDR3 spans 15 residues. Germline V gene data show CDR1 as KGHSH and CDR2 as LQKENI.

J is TRBJ1-2 and V is TRBV11-2; tentatively, D is TRBD1 (6 bases). Germline V gene lookup returns CDR1 SGHAT and CDR2 FQNNGV. CDR3 length: 15 residues. V was pared by 1 base and J by 1 base, with 10 bases between. CDR3 loop: CASSLVVGGNYGYTF. The CDR3 bases are TGTGCCAGCAGCTTAGTGGTAGGGGGTAACTATGGCTACACCTTC.

The chain combines TRBV30 with TRBJ1-1, with D unclear. This CDR3 spans 11 amino acids. From germline, CDR1 is GTSNPN and CDR2 SVGIG (reference sequence). Between the trimmed V and J ends, which lost 5 bases and 5 bases, there was a span of 9 bases. The CDR3 spells CAWLQRTEAFF. In DNA form, the CDR3 reads TGTGCCTGGCTTCAGAGGACTGAAGCTTTCTTT.

This clone has just a few counts. V usage is TRBV5-5 and J usage is TRBJ2-1; D unresolved. Germline lookup yields CDR1 SGHKS and CDR2 YYEKEE (reference sequence). Between the trimmed V and J ends, which lost 0 bases and 5 bases, there was a span of 6 bases. The CDR3 length is 13 residues. The CDR3 loop is CASSLAAHNEQFF. CDR3 DNA: TGTGCCAGCAGCTTGGCGGCTCACAATGAGCAGTTCTTC.

The chain uses TRBV5-6 and TRBJ1-5; D is unresolved. The CDR3 consists of 13 residues. The germline V gene has CDR1 SGHDT and CDR2 YYEEEE. The ends were cut back, 1 base at V and 4 bases at J, with 6 bases in the middle. CDR3 loop: CASSLRPNQPQHF. The CDR3 DNA reads as TGTGCCAGCAGCTTGAGACCTAATCAGCCCCAGCATTTT.

The chain employs TRBV7-8 and TRBJ2-7; no clear D gene. CDR1 and CDR2 (germline): SGHVS, FQNEAQ. The V end was cut by 5 bases, the J end by 3 bases, with 11 bases between. The CDR3 sequence is 13 residues long. In nucleotides, the CDR3 is TGTGCCAGCAGCATTGTTCGAGACTACGAGCAGTACTTC. Translated, it gives CASSIVRDYEQYF.

This sequence joins TRBV7-6 and TRBJ2-1, with 11 bases that match TRBD2. The CDR3 contains 15 residues. Trimming took 4 bases from V and 7 from J; bases not matched to a gene: 6. Per the germline V gene, CDR1 is SGHVS and CDR2 is FNYEAQ. The CDR3 DNA reads as TGTGCCAGCAGCTATCTAGCGGGAGGTGGGAATGAGCAGTTCTTC. Its translation: CASSYLAGGGNEQFF. The entire variable domain, with the rest obtained from reference TRBV7-6 and TRBJ2-1, is as follows: GAGVSQSPRYKVTKRGQDVALRCDPISGHVSLYWYRQALGQGPEFLTYFNYEAQQDKSGLPNDRFSAERPEGSISTLTIQRTEQRDSAMYRCASSYLAGGGNEQFFGPGTRLTVL.